Below are 5 T cell receptor beta chains sequenced from a single sample in a study of OX40 agonist ivuxolimab in advanced cancers. Libraries were built with the immunoSEQ multiplex PCR assay. In its TCRdb copy, this immuneACCESS table keeps in-frame sequences only and misses some clones. Where compared with another copy, unresolved V genes explain less than half of these, and the others have no known cause. The sample table lists some 60,000 clones, 91% of them with a count of one. Roughly an eighth of the sample is held by the ten biggest clonotypes. The starting material was CD4+ or CD8+ T cells sorted from blood, obtained in a trial of the OX40 agonist ivuxolimab. The receptors originated from an adult with an advanced solid tumor such as melanoma, head and neck, liver or kidney cancer.

This sequence joins TRBV4-3 and TRBJ2-7; no clear D gene. Germline V gene sequence: CDR1 LGHNA, CDR2 YSLEER. Trimming cost V 1 base and J 1 base, with 11 bases left between them. This CDR3 comprises 15 residues. CDR3 in amino acids: CASSQVVGFSYEQYF. CDR3 DNA: TGCGCCAGCAGCCAAGTTGTAGGGTTTTCCTACGAGCAGTACTTC.

The V gene is TRBV5-6, the J gene TRBJ2-2; D is ambiguous. Germline CDR1 and CDR2: SGHDT and YYEEEE. The CDR3 spans 16 residues. Between the trimmed V and J ends, which lost 4 bases and 0 bases, there was a span of 13 bases. CDR3: CASSLLKQPNTGELFF. Here the CDR3 DNA reads TGTGCCAGCAGCCTACTTAAGCAACCGAACACCGGGGAGCTGTTTTTT.

The chain joins TRBV27 to TRBJ2-7, with TRBD2 identical over 7 bases. The CDR3 extends over 14 amino acids. CDR1 and CDR2 (germline): MNHEY, SMNVEV (reference sequence). J was trimmed by 0 bases and V by 5 bases; bases with no gene match: 4. Here the CDR3 DNA reads TGTGCCAGCAGTCTCCGGACTAGCTCCTACGAGCAGTACTTC. Amino acid sequence: CASSLRTSSYEQYF.

Worth noting for this clone: Other DNA sequences from this sample encode an identical CDR3 as well. The chain carries TRBV7-9 and TRBJ2-3; the D gene is possibly TRBD2 (6 bases). Germline values: CDR1 SEHNR, CDR2 FQNEAQ (reference sequence). CDR3 length equals 15 residues. Trimming cost V 0 bases and J 3 bases, with 10 bases left between them. CDR3 sequence: CASSLAGGPTDTQYF. The CDR3 DNA sequence: TGTGCCAGCAGCTTAGCGGGAGGCCCTACAGATACGCAGTATTTT.

V is TRBV7-8 and J is TRBJ2-2; D possibly corresponds to TRBD2 (6 bases). Germline CDR1 SGHVS, CDR2 FQNEAQ. The CDR3 is 17 amino acids. V shed 4 bases and J shed 1 base, with 16 bases lying between them. Here the CDR3 DNA reads TGTGCCAGCAGCTCTGTTTTAGCGGTGAAGAACACCGGGGAGCTGTTTTTT. This codes for CASSSVLAVKNTGELFF.